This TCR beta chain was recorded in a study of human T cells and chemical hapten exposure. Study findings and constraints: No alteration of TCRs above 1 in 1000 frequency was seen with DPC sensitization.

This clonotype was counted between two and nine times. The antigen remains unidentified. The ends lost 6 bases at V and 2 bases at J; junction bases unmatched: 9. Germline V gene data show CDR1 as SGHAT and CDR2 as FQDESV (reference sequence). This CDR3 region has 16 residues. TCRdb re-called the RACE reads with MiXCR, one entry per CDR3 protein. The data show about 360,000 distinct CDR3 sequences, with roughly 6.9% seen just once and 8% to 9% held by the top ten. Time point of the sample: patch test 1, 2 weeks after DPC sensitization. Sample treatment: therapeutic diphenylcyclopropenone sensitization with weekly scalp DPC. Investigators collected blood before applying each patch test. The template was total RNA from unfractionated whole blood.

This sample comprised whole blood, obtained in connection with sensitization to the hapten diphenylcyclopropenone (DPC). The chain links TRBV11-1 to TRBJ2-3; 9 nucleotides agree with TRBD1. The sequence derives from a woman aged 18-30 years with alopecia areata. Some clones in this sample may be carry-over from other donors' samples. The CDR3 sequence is CASRPPGTGITDTQYF. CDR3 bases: TGTGCCAGCAGGCCGCCCGGGACAGGGATCACAGATACGCAGTATTTT.